This T cell receptor (beta chain) was obtained from a study of cytomegalovirus exposure and HLA in healthy donors. The CDR3 consists of 17 residues. Germline lookup yields CDR1 SEHNR and CDR2 FQNEAQ (reference sequence). V was clipped by 5 bases and J by 4 bases; unmatched bases: 8. This PCR relied on a set of 60 Vbeta primers and 13 Jbeta primers. Generated by immunoSEQ multiplex PCR, the TCRdb table keeps only in-frame clones and is missing some. The profile shows about 150,000 clones, about 72% of them singletons. The sample holds one count of this clone. Sequences were obtained from PBMCs. This sequence was found in a male donor in good health and CMV-seronegative. V is TRBV7-9 and J is TRBJ2-1; 13 bases map to TRBD2. The CDR3 here is CASSPTGTSGAYNEQFF. In DNA, the CDR3 is TGTGCCAGCAGCCCTACCGGGACTAGCGGGGCGTACAATGAGCAGTTCTTC.